The T cell receptor beta chain described here comes from a study of monozygotic twins with inflammatory bowel disease. General observations from the study: The analysis yielded no support for one strong signal or clonotype associated with IBD. Different subtypes (of T cells) could not be told apart from one another.

A note on this clonotype: The antigen is unknown.

No DNA is given; TCRdb re-called the 5' RACE reads and lists each CDR3 protein once. The repertoire table contains over 110,000 distinct CDR3 sequences. This CDR3 spans 13 amino acids. The germline gives CDR1 SGHVS, CDR2 FQNEAQ. The TCR originated in a human donor with ulcerative colitis or Crohn's disease, or a healthy co-twin of an affected twin (not recorded which). V and J are TRBV7-8 and TRBJ2-7; TCRdb proposes TRBD1, but this gene call is untestable without DNA. The sequenced sample was blood. CDR3 sequence: CASSIGQGASLYF.